The T cell receptor beta chain described here comes from a study of response to subunit inactivated influenza vaccine (dated by TCRdb to about 2018). Concerning the study at large: Deep quantitative T cell receptor repertoire profiling was used in the study to track responses to a trivalent subunit inactivated influenza vaccine.

A word on this clonotype: Its specific antigen is unknown. Nothing much larger sits one base from this clone, and base qualities are not available.

Based on the germline V gene, the CDR1 and CDR2 sequences are MGHRA and YSYEKL. The V end loses 2 bases and the J end loses 0 bases, and a stretch of 8 bases separates them. CDR3 length: 15 amino acids, cysteine to phenylalanine. Only the CDR3 region is kept as DNA, spanning 45 bases read in frame from base 1. Library prep was done by RT-PCR. TCRdb lists the instrument as Illumina HiSeq 2500. TCRdb trimmed the raw reads at Q25, called clones with MiXCR and kept productive beta chains. Duplicate CDR3 protein sequences are folded into a single record with the most common DNA and genes. The sample table contains about 780,000 distinct CDR3 sequences; only one count was recorded for under 20% of them. Of the sample, about a tenth falls within the top ten clones. Overall results and qualifications from the work: It was suggested by the authors that each seasonal influenza vaccination may recruit only a limited number of new T cells.

Sequencing used PBMCs from blood, obtained 5 days after vaccination. The receptor was derived from a man aged 50-59 years who received an inactivated influenza vaccine. Donor details come from another sample of the same person, matched by shared clones. The chain is assembled from TRBV4-1 and TRBJ1-5; no D gene is confidently identified. The DNA sequence is as follows: TGCGCCAGCAGCCAATACTGGACTAGCAATCAGCCCCAGCATTTT. It translates as CASSQYWTSNQPQHF.